This T cell receptor beta chain is drawn from a study of CD4+ T cells in melanoma. Study outcomes and limitations: Reportedly, melanoma neoantigen-specific CD4+ T cells showed varied differentiation states. CD8+ T cell, macrophage and B cell function reportedly correlated with neoantigen-specific CD4+ T cells.

Looked up from germline, CDR1 is MNHNS and CDR2 is SASEGT. This CDR3 is built from 14 residues. Trimming removed 6 bases from V and 7 bases from J, with 16 bases in between. Clones were read by immunoSEQ multiplex PCR, and TCRdb kept only the in-frame ones, dropping some. The sample contains roughly 150,000 clones, 92% of which appear only once. On this clone: Its antigen remains unidentified.

The sequence was collected from a human donor with melanoma. This chain links TRBV6-1 with TRBJ1-5, with a weak D call TRBD1 (5 bases). CDR3 DNA sequence: TGTGCCAGCAGCTTACAGGTGACGTTCCAGCCCCAGCATTTT. This sequence encodes CASSLQVTFQPQHF.